The T cell receptor (beta chain) described here comes from a study of identical twins. The study, taken as a whole, reports: Cross-sectional statistical analysis, not tracking of the same donors, underpinned the conclusions. Out-of-frame TCR alpha sharing observed in monozygotic twins exceeded model estimates.

Trimming removed 0 bases from V and 4 bases from J; junction bases left unmatched: 4. The CDR3 runs to 16 residues. Germline V gene data show CDR1 as LGHNA and CDR2 as YNFKEQ. To note about this clonotype: The antigen is undetermined.

A universal primer site was added by template switching, and unique molecular identifiers were carried by the cDNA. TCRdb called the 5' RACE reads again in MiXCR, with one record for every CDR3 protein. Here the sample spans 1.5 million to 2 million distinct CDR3 sequences, roughly a third being singletons. The chain is built from TRBV4-2 and TRBJ2-3; 10 nucleotides align to TRBD2. The sequencing input was cord blood. This sequence originates from a newborn girl in good health. As DNA, the CDR3 is TGTGCCAGCAGCCAAGATCCGGGACTAGCGCCAGATACGCAGTATTTT. Protein product: CASSQDPGLAPDTQYF.